This paragraph covers one T cell receptor beta chain sequence. This receptor's antigen is unknown. No clone much larger than this one lies a single base away; base qualities are absent. For the CD8 naive samples, CD45RO-negative cells were positively selected for CCR7, yielding a CD45RA+CCR7+ population from which TemRA cells were excluded. Healthy HIV-negative adults with no recently reported acute infections or vaccinations were included as donors. All donors were Caucasian adults living in Nashville, Tennessee, USA. After blood collection by leukapheresis, PBMCs were isolated using Ficoll-Histopaque density gradient centrifugation and then cryopreserved in the vapor phase of liquid nitrogen. Analytical flow cytometry was used to check the purity and quantity of every magnetically sorted T cell population. Genomic DNA was isolated from every sorted fraction and measured by UV absorbance on a Nanodrop 2000c.

Using the deep immunoSEQ assay, multiplex PCR amplified TCR CDR3 regions from genomic DNA. For each cell subset, the extracted genomic DNA was distributed evenly across all wells of several immunoSEQ 96-well plates, and each plate served as one replicate. For sorted subsets, roughly 0.2 ug genomic DNA, equal to tens of thousands of T cell genomes, was loaded into each replicate PCR. Purified libraries were quantified with a Qubit 3.0 fluorometer, sized on a Bioanalyzer 2100, and re-quantified with the KAPA Library Quantification kit. A separate single-read 150-cycle Illumina NextSeq 550 flow cell was used to sequence each immunoSEQ 96-well plate. The paper's processing steps were these. Because only junctional sequences without quality scores were contained in the immunoSEQ output, filtering matching that applied to full-length reads could not be performed. Sequences were annotated with PyIR, a Python wrapper for IgBLAST v1.9, using IMGT germline references to assign V/J genes and CDR3. Any read was removed if the V/J assignment was weak (E-value above 1e-6), the CDR3 was missing, or the read contained stop codons, out-of-frame junctions, or ambiguous translated residues. A V3J clonotype was defined by an identical inferred V gene, J gene, and CDR3 amino acid sequence. Percentage overlap between repertoires was calculated by dividing the number of shared unique clonotypes by the size of the smaller repertoire. Repertoire richness was assessed with RTK rarefaction, the Chao1 estimator, and Recon v2.1 estimates of unobserved clonotypes. OLGA was used to compute generation probabilities for all TCRbeta clonotypes that the gDNA method yielded from a few donors. The table comes from immuneACCESS by way of TCRdb, which keeps in-frame sequences with V and J called. Part of the clones is missing from these tables; in studies checked, under half for an unresolved V gene and the rest for unknown reasons. The DNA gave D and trimming, while V, J and clone size come from that table. This sample is represented by about 2 million clones; approximately 95% of them were singletons. Of the sample, about 1.1% falls within the top ten clones.

This entry is derived from a study of shared clonotypes between healthy human individuals (dated by TCRdb to about 2020). Background for the entire study: A few men and two women, aged 18 to 49 years, made up the cohort. For each donor, CD4 naive and CD4 memory were each run on three plates, CD8 naive on two plates, and CD8 memory on one plate. To estimate repertoire size and how much clonotype sharing occurs between individuals, the study deeply sequenced the blood TCR repertoires of roughly 5 healthy adults. Libraries were prepared and TCR repertoires were sequenced by different laboratories using diverse techniques, in order to increase sequencing depth and limit assay-specific biases. Leukapheresis yielded between about 0.94 and 9.5 billion PBMCs per donor. Overall study results and their limits: Because the study included only a small number of donors, the genetic and exposure-history diversity represented was limited. Sampling was restricted to blood, and TCR repertoires in tissue are likely to differ from TCR repertoires in blood. Compared with non-shared clonotypes, the clonotypes found in all four sorted-subset donors had higher generation probabilities. Pairwise subsampling led to the expectation that sequencing depth would affect the degree of clonotype sharing among donors. When a handful of donors were compared, the shared fraction of clonotypes was roughly 4.8% for naive CD4, less than 4% for naive CD8, 2.3% for memory CD4, and 0.4% for memory CD8. Incomplete sequencing was indicated by rarefaction of sorted-subset datasets, despite the large sequencing depth. Estimated clonotype richness was generally larger for naive than for memory subsets.

The germline V gene encodes CDR1 SGHNT and CDR2 YENEEA. There are 13 amino acids in the CDR3, from cysteine to phenylalanine inclusive. The CDR3 DNA has 39 bases and is translated from base 1. V loses 3 bases of germline sequence and J loses 5 bases, and the interval between the two ends is 9 bases. Rearrangement joined TRBV11-3 to TRBJ2-3; a tentative D call is TRBD1 (6 bases match). The sequencing sample was made of naive CD8+ T cells sorted from blood. In the paper's terms, the cell subset or site label means: CD45RA+CCR7+. The sequence derives from a man younger than 35 in good health. The sequence in DNA is TGTGCCAGCAGCTTCCGGGGACAAGATACGCAGTATTTT. Translated, this is CASSFRGQDTQYF.